This T cell receptor beta chain was captured by sequencing in a study of T-cell memory formation after mild COVID-19. From the 5' RACE reads, TCRdb called clonotypes with MiXCR, one entry per CDR3 protein. This table has some 100,000 distinct CDR3 sequences, more than 9.5% appearing once. Study-wide points: Later expanders leaned CD4+, whereas day 15 to 85 contracting clones were balanced CD4/CD8. Detection of some responders pre-infection suggested pre-existing cross-reactive memory T cells participated.

This clonotype showed up just a few times. Antigen unknown. The germline V gene has CDR1 DFQATT and CDR2 SNEGSKA (reference sequence). The CDR3 spans 14 residues. The V gene lost 0 bases and the J gene lost 0 bases, with 6 bases spanning the gap. The rearrangement uses TRBV20-1 and TRBJ1-5; D ambiguous. The specimen was PBMCs or a T cell subset sorted from them (not recorded which). The source of this sequence is a man aged 18 to 35 who had mild COVID-19 (a few samples of this study predate the infection). Cell type and time point are not known. The CDR3 region is CSARDAGSNQPQHF. DNA of the CDR3: TGCAGTGCTAGAGATGCAGGTAGCAATCAGCCCCAGCATTTT.